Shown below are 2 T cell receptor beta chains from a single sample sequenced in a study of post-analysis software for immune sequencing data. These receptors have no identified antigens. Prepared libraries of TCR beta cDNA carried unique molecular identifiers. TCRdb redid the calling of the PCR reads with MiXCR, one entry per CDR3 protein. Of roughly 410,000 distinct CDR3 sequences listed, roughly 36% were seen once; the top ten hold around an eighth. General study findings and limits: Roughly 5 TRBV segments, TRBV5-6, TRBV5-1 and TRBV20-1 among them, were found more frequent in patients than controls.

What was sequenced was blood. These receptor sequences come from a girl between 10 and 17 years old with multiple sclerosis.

The CDR3 is CSASGPGSGNQPQHF. DNA for the CDR3: TGCAGTGCTAGTGGGCCCGGGTCGGGCAATCAGCCCCAGCATTTT. This chain links TRBV20-1 with TRBJ1-5; no reliable D call. V was pared by 3 bases and J by 2 bases, with 14 bases between. Germline V gene sequence: CDR1 DFQATT, CDR2 SNEGSKA (reference sequence). The CDR3 has 15 amino acids.

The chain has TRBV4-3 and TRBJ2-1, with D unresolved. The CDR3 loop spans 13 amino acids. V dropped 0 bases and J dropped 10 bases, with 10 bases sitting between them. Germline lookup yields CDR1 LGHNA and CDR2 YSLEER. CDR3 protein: CASSQDLRTEQFF. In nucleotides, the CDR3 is TGCGCCAGCAGCCAAGATCTCAGAACGGAGCAGTTCTTC.